The T cell receptor beta chain under discussion was sequenced for a study of blood T cell repertoires in COVID-19. Assay: immunoSEQ multiplex PCR; the TCRdb copy retains only in-frame clones and omits some. The sample lists around 200,000 clones, 80% to 90% seen once, with about 1.2% in the top ten. With 4 bases clipped from V and 1 base from J, the junction kept 3 bases outside the gene matches. Per the germline V gene, CDR1 is SGHTA and CDR2 is FQGNSA. This CDR3 spans 15 amino acids. The chain is built from TRBV7-2 and TRBJ1-1; 10 bases match TRBD1. The receptor was derived from a man aged 25 to 40 who had recovered from COVID-19. The sequenced sample consisted of PBMCs or T cells enriched from blood (not recorded which). The chain's CDR3 is CASSWGQGTNTEAFF. The CDR3 DNA reads as TGTGCCAGCAGCTGGGGACAGGGGACGAACACTGAAGCTTTCTTT.